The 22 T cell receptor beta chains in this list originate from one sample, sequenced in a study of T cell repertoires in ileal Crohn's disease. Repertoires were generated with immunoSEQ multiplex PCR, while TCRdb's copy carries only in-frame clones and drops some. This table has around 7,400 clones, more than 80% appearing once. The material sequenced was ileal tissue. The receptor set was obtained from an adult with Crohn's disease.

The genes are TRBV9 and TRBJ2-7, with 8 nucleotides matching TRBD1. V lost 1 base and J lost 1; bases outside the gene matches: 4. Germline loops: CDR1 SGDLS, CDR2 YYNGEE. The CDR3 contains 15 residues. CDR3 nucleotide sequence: TGTGCCAGCAGCGTAAGTACAGGGGGATCCTACGAGCAGTACTTC. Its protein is CASSVSTGGSYEQYF.

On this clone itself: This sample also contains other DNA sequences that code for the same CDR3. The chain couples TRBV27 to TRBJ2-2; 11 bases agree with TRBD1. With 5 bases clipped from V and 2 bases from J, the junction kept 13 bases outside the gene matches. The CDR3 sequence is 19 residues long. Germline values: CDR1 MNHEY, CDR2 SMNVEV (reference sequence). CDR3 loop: CASSPQDRGRTHNTGELFF. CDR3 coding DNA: TGTGCCAGCAGTCCCCAGGACAGGGGGCGAACACACAACACCGGGGAGCTGTTTTTT.

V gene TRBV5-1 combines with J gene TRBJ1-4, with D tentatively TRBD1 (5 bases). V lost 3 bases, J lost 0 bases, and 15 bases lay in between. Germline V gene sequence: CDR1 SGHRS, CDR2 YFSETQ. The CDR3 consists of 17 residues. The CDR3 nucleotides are TGCGCCAGCAGCTCGACAGATTTCCCCGCAACTAATGAAAAACTGTTTTTT. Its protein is CASSSTDFPATNEKLFF.

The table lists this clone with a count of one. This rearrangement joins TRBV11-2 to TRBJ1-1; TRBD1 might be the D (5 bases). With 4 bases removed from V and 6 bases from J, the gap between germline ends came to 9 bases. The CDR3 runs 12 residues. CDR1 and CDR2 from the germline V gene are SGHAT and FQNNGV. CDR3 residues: CASSSAGAEAFF. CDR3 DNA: TGTGCCAGCAGCTCAGCGGGGGCTGAAGCTTTCTTT. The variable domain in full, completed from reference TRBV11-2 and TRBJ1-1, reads EAGVAQSPRYKIIEKRQSVAFWCNPISGHATLYWYQQILGQGPKLLIQFQNNGVVDDSQLPKDRFSAERLKGVDSTLKIQPAKLEDSAVYLCASSSAGAEAFFGQGTRLTVV.

CDR3 loop: CASSPWTPEGKWNEQFF. The CDR3 DNA sequence: TGTGCCAGCAGCCCATGGACGCCGGAGGGAAAGTGGAATGAGCAGTTCTTC. The chain combines TRBV9 with TRBJ2-1; the D gene is possibly TRBD2 (6 bases). V was shortened by 4 bases and J by 7 bases, with 24 bases between the two germline ends. CDR1 SGDLS and CDR2 YYNGEE come from the germline V gene. The CDR3 runs 17 residues.

The CDR3 nucleotides are TGTGCCAGCAGCGACTCGGGACTAGGGGGCGGGGAGCTGTTTTTT. Translating it yields CASSDSGLGGGELFF. This chain joins TRBV5-4 and TRBJ2-2; TRBD2 aligns across 8 bases. The length of the CDR3 is 15 residues. Germline V gene sequence: CDR1 SGHNT, CDR2 YYREEE (reference sequence). J lost 7 bases, V lost 4 bases, and 9 bases had no gene match.

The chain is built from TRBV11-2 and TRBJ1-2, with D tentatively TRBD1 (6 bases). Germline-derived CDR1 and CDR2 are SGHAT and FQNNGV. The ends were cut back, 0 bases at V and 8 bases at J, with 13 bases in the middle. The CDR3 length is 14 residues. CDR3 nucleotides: TGTGCCAGCAGCTTAGAGACAGGCGTGGGGGGCTACACCTTC. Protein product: CASSLETGVGGYTF.

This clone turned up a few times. CDR3 sequence: CASSGQGRAKLFF. CDR3 bases: TGTGCCAGCAGTGGCCAGGGGCGTGCAAAACTGTTTTTT. The rearrangement uses TRBV25-1 and TRBJ1-4; D might be TRBD1 (6 bases). Trimming took off 4 bases at V and 10 bases at J, with 13 bases between the two ends. The CDR3 has 13 residues. Germline-derived CDR1 and CDR2 are MGHDK and SYGVNS.

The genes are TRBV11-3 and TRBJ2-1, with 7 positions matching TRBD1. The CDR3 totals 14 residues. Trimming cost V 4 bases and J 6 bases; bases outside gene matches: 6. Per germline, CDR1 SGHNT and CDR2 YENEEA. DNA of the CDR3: TGTGCCAGCAGCTCCGGGACAGAACGCAATGAGCAGTTCTTC. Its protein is CASSSGTERNEQFF. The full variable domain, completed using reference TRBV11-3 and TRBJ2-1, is EAGVVQSPRYKIIEKKQPVAFWCNPISGHNTLYWYLQNLGQGPELLIRYENEEAVDDSQLPKDRFSAERLKGVDSTLKIQPAELGDSAVYLCASSSGTERNEQFFGPGTRLTVL.

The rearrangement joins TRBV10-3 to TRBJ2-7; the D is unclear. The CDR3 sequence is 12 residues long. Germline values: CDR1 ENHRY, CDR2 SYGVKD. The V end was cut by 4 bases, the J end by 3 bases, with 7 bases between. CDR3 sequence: CAISGDFYEQYF. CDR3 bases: TGTGCCATCAGTGGAGATTTCTACGAGCAGTACTTC.

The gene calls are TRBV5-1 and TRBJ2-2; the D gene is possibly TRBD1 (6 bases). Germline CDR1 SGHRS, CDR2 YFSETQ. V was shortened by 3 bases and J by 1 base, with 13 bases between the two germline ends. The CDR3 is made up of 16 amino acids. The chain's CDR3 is CASSSNWGLNTGELFF. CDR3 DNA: TGCGCCAGCAGCTCGAATTGGGGGCTGAACACCGGGGAGCTGTTTTTT.

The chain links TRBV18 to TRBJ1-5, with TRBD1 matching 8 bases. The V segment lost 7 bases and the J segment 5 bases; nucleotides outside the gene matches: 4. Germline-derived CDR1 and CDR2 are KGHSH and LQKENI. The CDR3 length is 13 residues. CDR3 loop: CASLQGVDQPQHF. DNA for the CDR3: TGTGCCAGCTTACAGGGGGTAGATCAGCCCCAGCATTTT.

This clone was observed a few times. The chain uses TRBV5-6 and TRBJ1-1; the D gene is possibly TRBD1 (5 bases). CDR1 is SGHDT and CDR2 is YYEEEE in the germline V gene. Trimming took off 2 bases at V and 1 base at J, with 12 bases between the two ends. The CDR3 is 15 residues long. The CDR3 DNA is TGTGCCAGCAGCTTACCGCAGGGAGGGAACACTGAAGCTTTCTTT. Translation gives CASSLPQGGNTEAFF. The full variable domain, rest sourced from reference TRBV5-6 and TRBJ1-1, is DAGVTQSPTHLIKTRGQQVTLRCSPKSGHDTVSWYQQALGQGPQFIFQYYEEEERQRGNFPDRFSGHQFPNYSSELNVNALLLGDSALYLCASSLPQGGNTEAFFGQGTRLTVV.

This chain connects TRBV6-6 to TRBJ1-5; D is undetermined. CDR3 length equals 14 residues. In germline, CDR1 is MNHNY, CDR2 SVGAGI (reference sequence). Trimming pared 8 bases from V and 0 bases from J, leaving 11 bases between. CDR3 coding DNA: TGTGCCAGCTCTGGCAGTCATAGCAATCAGCCCCAGCATTTT. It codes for CASSGSHSNQPQHF.

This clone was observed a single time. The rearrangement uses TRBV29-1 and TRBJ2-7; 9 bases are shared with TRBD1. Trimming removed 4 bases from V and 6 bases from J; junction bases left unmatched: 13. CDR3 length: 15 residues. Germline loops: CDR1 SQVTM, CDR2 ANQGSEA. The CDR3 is CSVGALGTGKGEQYF. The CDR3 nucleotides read TGCAGCGTTGGGGCCCTAGGGACAGGGAAGGGCGAGCAGTACTTC.

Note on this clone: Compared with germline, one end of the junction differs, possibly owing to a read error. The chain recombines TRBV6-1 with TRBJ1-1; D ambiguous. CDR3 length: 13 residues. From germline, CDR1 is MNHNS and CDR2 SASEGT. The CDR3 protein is CASSLTPNTGAFF. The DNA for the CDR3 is TGTGCCAGCAGCCTGACACCCAACACTGGAGCTTTCTTT.

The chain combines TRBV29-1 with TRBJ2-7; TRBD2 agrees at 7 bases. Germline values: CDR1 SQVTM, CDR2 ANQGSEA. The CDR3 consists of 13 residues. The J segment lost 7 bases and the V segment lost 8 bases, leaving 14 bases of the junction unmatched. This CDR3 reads CSSCIAGAREQYF. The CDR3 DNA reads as TGCAGCTCTTGTATCGCGGGAGCACGTGAGCAGTACTTC.

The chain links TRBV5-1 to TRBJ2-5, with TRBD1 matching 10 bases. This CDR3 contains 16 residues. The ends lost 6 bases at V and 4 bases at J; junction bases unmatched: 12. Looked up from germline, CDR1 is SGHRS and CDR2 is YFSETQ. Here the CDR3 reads CASTPGSGQGRETQYF. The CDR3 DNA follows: TGCGCCAGCACCCCCGGTTCGGGACAGGGGAGAGAGACCCAGTACTTC. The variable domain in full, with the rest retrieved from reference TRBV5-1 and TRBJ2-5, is KAGVTQTPRYLIKTRGQQVTLSCSPISGHRSVSWYQQTPGQGLQFLFEYFSETQRNKGNFPGRFSGRQFSNSRSEMNVSTLELGDSALYLCASTPGSGQGRETQYFGPGTRLLVL.

The CDR3 region has the DNA TGTGCCAGCAGCTTAGGGTTGACAGGATATGGCGAAGCTTTCTTT. Protein: CASSLGLTGYGEAFF. This chain connects TRBV11-3 to TRBJ1-1, with D possibly being TRBD1 (6 bases). V was cut by 1 base and J by 8 bases, with 17 bases left in between. Per germline, CDR1 SGHNT and CDR2 YENEEA. The CDR3 loop spans 15 amino acids.

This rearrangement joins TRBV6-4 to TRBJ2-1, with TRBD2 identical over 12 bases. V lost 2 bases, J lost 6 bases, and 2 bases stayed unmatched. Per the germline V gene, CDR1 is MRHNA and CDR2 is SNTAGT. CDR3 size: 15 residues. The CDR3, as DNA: TGTGCCAGCAGTGACACGACTAGCGGGAGCAATGAGCAGTTCTTC. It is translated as CASSDTTSGSNEQFF.

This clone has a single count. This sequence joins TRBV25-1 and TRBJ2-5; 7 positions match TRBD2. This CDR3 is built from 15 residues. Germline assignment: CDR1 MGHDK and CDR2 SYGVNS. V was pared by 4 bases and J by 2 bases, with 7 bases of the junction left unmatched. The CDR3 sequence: CASSGHGRSQETQYF. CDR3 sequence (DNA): TGTGCCAGCAGTGGCCACGGGAGGTCGCAAGAGACCCAGTACTTC.

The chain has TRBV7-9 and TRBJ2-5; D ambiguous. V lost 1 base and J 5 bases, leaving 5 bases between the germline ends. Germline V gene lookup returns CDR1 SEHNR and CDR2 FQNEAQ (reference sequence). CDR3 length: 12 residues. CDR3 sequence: CASSLDGETQYF. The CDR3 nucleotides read TGTGCCAGCAGCTTAGACGGGGAGACCCAGTACTTC.